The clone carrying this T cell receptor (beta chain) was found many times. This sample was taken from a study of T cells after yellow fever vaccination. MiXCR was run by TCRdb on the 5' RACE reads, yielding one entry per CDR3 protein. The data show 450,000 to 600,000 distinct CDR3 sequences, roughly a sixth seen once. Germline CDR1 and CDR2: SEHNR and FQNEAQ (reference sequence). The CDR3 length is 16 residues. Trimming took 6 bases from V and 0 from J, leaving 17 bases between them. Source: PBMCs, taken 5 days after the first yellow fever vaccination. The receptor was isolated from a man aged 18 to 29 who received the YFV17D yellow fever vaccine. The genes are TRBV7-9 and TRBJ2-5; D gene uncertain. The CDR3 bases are TGTGCCAGCAGTCGAATTACGGACGGTTACCAAGAGACCCAGTACTTC. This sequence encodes CASSRITDGYQETQYF.